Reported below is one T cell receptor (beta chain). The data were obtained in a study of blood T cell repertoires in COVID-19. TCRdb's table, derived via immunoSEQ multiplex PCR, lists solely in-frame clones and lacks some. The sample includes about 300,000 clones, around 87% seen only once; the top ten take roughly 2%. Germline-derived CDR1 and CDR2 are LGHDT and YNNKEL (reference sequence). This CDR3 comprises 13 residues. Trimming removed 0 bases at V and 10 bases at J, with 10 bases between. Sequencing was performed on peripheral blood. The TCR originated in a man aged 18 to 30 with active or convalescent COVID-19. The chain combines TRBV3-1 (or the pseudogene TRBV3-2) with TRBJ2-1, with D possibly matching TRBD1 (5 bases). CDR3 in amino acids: CASSQERTLEQFF. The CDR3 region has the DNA TGTGCCAGCAGCCAAGAGAGGACATTGGAGCAGTTCTTC.